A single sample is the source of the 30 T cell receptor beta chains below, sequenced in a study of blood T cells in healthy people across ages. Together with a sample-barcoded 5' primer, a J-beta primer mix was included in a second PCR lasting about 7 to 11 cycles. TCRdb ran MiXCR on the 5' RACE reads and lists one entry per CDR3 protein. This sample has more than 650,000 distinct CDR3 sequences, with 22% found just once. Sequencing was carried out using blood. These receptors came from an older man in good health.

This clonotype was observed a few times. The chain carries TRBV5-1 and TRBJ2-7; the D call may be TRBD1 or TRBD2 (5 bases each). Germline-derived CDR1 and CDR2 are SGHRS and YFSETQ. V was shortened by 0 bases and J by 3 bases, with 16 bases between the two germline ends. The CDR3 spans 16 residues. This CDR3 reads CASSLGQSGHGYEQYF. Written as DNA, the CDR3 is TGCGCCAGCAGCTTGGGGCAGTCGGGGCACGGCTACGAGCAGTACTTC. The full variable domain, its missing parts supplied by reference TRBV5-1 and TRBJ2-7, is KAGVTQTPRYLIKTRGQQVTLSCSPISGHRSVSWYQQTPGQGLQFLFEYFSETQRNKGNFPGRFSGRQFSNSRSEMNVSTLELGDSALYLCASSLGQSGHGYEQYFGPGTRLTVT.

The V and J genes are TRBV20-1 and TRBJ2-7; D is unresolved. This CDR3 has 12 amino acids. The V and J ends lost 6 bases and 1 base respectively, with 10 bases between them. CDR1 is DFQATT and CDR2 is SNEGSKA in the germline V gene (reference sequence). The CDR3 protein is CSALVGSYEQYF. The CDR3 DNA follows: TGCAGTGCACTCGTCGGGTCCTACGAGCAGTACTTC.

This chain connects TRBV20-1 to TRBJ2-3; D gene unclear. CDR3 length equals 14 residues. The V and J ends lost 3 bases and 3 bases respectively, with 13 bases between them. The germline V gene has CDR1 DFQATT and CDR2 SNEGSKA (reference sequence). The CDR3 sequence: CSASWLKRTDTQYF. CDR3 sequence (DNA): TGCAGTGCTAGTTGGCTCAAGAGGACAGATACGCAGTATTTT.

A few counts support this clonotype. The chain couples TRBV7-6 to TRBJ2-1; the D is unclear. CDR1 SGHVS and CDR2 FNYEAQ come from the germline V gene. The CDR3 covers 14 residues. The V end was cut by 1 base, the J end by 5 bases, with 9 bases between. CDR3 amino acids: CASSLVLVHNEQFF. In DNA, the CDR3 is TGTGCCAGCAGCTTAGTGTTGGTCCACAATGAGCAGTTCTTC.

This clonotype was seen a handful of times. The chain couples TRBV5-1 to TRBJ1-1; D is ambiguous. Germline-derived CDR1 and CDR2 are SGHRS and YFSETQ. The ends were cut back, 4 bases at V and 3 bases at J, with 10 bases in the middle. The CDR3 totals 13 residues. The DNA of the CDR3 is TGCGCCAGCAGCAGCCCTAGGGACACTGAAGCTTTCTTT. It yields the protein CASSSPRDTEAFF.

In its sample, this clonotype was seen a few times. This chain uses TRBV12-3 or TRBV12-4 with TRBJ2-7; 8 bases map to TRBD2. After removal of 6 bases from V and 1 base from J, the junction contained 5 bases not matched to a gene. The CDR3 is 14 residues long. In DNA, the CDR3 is TGTGCCAGCAGGGAGCGGGGGAAATCCTACGAGCAGTACTTC. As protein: CASRERGKSYEQYF.

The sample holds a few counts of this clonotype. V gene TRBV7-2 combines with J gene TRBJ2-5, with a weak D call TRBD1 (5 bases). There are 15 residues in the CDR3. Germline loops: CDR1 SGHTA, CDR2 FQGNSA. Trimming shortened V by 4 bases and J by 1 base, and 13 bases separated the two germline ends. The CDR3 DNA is TGTGCCAGCAGCTCCCGACGAGACAGCCAAGAGACCCAGTACTTC. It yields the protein CASSSRRDSQETQYF.

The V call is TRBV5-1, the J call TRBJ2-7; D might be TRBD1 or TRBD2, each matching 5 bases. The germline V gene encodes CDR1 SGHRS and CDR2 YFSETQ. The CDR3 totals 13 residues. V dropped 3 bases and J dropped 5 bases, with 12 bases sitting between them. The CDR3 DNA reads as TGCGCCAGCAGCTGGACGGGGCGAGACGAGCAGTACTTC. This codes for CASSWTGRDEQYF.

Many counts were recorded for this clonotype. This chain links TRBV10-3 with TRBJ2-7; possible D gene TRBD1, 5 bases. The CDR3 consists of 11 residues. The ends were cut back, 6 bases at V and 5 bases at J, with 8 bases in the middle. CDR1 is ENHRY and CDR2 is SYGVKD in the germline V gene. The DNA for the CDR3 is TGTGCCATCAGGACCAGGGACGAGCAGTACTTC. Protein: CAIRTRDEQYF.

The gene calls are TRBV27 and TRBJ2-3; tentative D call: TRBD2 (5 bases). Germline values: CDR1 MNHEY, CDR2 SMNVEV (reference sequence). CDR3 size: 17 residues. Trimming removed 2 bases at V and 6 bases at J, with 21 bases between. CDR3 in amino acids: CASSLHHGVVDFDTQYF. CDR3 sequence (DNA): TGTGCCAGCAGTTTACACCACGGGGTAGTAGATTTTGATACGCAGTATTTT.

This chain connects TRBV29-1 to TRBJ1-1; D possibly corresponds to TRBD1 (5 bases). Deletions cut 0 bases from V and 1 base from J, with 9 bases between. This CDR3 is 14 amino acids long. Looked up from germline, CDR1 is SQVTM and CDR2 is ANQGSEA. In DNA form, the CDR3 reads TGCAGCGTTGAAGACCAGGGCGGGAACACTGAAGCTTTCTTT. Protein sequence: CSVEDQGGNTEAFF.

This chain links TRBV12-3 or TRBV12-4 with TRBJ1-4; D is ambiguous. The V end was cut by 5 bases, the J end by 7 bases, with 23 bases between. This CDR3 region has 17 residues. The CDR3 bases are TGTGCCAGCAGTGTTGTGGGAAAAGGGCGCCTCGGTGAAAAACTGTTTTTT. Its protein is CASSVVGKGRLGEKLFF.

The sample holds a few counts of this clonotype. The CDR3 nucleotides are TGTGCCAGCAGGCTAGGACAGACGCCGTGGAACACCATATATTTT. Translated, it gives CASRLGQTPWNTIYF. The rearrangement joins TRBV12-3 or TRBV12-4 to TRBJ1-3; D perhaps matches TRBD1 (6 bases). This CDR3 has 15 residues. V lost 6 bases and J lost 7, with 19 bases in between.

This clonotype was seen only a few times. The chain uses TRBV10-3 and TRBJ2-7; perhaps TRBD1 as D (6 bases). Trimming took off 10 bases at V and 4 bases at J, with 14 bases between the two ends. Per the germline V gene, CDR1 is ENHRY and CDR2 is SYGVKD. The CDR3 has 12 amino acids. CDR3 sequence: CATGRTEYEQYF. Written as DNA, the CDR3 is TGTGCCACCGGACGGACAGAATACGAGCAGTACTTC.

The CDR3 loop is CSVASGAGQPQHF. CDR3 sequence (DNA): TGCAGCGTTGCTTCGGGGGCGGGTCAGCCCCAGCATTTT. The V gene is TRBV29-1, the J gene TRBJ1-5; D is possibly TRBD1 (6 bases). Germline CDR1 is SQVTM and CDR2 is ANQGSEA. The germline V and J ends were trimmed by 4 bases and 6 bases, with 13 bases remaining between them. This CDR3 contains 13 residues.

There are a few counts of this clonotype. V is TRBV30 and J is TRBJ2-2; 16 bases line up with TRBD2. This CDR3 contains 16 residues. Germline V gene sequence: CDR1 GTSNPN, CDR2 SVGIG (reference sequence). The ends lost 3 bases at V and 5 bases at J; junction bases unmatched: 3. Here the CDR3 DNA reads TGTGCCTGGAGAATGGGACTAGCGGGAGGGACCGGGGAGCTGTTTTTT. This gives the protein CAWRMGLAGGTGELFF.

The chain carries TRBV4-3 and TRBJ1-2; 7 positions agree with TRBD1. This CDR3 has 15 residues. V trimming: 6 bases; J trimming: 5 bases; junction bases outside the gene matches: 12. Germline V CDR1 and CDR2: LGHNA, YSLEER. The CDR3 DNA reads TGCGCCAGCAGACAATCGCCCAGACAGGGATATGGCTACACCTTC. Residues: CASRQSPRQGYGYTF.

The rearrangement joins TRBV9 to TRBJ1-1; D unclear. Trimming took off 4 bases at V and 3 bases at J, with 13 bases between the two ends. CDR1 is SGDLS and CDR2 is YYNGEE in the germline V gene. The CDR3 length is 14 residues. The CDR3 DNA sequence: TGTGCCAGCAGCTCACACCATGGGGACACTGAAGCTTTCTTT. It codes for CASSSHHGDTEAFF.

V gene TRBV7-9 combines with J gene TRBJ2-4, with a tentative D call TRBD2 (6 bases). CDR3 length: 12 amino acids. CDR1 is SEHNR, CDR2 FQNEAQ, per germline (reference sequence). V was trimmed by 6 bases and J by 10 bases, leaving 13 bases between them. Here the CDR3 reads CASSLDRGIQYF. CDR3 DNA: TGTGCCAGCAGTCTCGACCGGGGGATTCAGTACTTC.

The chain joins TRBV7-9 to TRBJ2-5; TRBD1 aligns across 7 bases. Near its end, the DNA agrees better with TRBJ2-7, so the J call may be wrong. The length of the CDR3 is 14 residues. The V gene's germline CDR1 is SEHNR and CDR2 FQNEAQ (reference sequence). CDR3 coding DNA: TGTGCCAGCAGCCGTGCTGGGACAGCCTACGAGCAGTACTTC. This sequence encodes CASSRAGTAYEQYF.

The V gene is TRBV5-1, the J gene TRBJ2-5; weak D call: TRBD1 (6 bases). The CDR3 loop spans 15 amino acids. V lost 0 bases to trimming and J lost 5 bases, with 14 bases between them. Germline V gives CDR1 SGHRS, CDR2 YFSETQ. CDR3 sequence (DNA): TGCGCCAGCAGCTTGGCCCCAGGGGCGGACGAGACCCAGTACTTC. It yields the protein CASSLAPGADETQYF.

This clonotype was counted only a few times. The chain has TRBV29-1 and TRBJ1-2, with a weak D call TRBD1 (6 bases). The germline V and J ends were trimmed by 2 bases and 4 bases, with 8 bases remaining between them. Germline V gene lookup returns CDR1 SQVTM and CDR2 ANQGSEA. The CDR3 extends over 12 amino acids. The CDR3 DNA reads TGCAGCGTTGAACTAGGGGGCTATGGCTACACCTTC. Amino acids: CSVELGGYGYTF.

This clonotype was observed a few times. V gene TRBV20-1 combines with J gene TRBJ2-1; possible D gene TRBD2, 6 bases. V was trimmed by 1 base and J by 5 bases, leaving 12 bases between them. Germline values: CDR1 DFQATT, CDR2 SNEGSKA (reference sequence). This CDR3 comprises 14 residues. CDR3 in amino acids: CSARVQRVHNEQFF. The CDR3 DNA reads TGCAGTGCTAGAGTCCAGCGGGTACACAATGAGCAGTTCTTC.

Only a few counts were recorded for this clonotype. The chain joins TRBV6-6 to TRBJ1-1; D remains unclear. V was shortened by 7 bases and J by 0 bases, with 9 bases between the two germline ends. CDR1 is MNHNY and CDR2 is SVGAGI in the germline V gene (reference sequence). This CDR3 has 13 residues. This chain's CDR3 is CASTPTLNTEAFF. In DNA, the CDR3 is TGTGCCAGCACCCCGACCCTGAACACTGAAGCTTTCTTT.

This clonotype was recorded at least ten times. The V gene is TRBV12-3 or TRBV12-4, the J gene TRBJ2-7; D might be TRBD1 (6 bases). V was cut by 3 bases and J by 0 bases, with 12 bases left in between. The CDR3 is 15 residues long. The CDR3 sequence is CASSFRQGSSYEQYF. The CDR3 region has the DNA TGTGCCAGCAGTTTTAGGCAGGGGTCCTCCTACGAGCAGTACTTC.

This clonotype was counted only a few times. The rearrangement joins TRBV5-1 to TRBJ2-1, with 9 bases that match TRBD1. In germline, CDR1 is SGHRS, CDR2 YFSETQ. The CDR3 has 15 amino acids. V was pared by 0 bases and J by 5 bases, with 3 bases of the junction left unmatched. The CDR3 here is CASSLEGQGDNEQFF. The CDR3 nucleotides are TGCGCCAGCAGCTTGGAGGGACAGGGCGACAATGAGCAGTTCTTC.

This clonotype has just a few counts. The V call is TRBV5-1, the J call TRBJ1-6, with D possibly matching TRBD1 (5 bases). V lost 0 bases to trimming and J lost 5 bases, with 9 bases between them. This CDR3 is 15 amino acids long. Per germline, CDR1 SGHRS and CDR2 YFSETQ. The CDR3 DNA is TGCGCCAGCAGCTTGGGGGGCAGGAATAATTCACCCCTCCACTTT. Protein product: CASSLGGRNNSPLHF.

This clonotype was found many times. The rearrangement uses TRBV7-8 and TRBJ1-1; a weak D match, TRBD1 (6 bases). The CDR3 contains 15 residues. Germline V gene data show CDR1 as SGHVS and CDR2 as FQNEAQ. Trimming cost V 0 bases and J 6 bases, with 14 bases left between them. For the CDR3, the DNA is TGTGCCAGCAGCTTAGCGGGCGGGGCAGGGGCTGAAGCTTTCTTT. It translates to CASSLAGGAGAEAFF.

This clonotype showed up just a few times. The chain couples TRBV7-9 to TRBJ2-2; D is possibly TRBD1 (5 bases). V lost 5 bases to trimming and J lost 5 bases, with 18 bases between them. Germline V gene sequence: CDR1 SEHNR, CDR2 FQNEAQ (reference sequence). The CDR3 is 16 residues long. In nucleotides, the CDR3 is TGTGCCAGCAGCCCAATACAGGATTTGATTACCGGGGAGCTGTTTTTT. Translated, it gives CASSPIQDLITGELFF.

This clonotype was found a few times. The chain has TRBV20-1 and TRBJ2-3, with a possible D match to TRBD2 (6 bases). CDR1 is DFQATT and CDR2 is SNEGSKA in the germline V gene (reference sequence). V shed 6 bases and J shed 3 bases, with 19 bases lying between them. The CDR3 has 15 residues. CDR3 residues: CSAPSRLGLTDTQYF. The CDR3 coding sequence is TGCAGTGCGCCCTCAAGACTAGGCCTAACAGATACGCAGTATTTT.